The 17 T cell receptor beta chains presented below share a single source sample, sequenced in a study of regulatory and conventional T cells in RAG deficiency. Libraries were prepared by immunoSEQ multiplex PCR; TCRdb keeps only in-frame clonotypes and omits some of them. The sample has tens of thousands of clones, around nine tenths seen once. The sample also formed part of further work on regulatory T cells. Per that paper: Amplification used 52 TRBV primers and 13 TRBJ primers.

The sequenced sample consisted of CD8+ T cells sorted from blood. All receptors come from a human donor in good health.

This rearrangement joins TRBV6-5 to TRBJ2-1, with unresolved D. CDR1 and CDR2 from the germline V gene are MNHEY and SVGAGI. Between the trimmed V and J ends, which lost 2 bases and 4 bases, there was a span of 6 bases. The CDR3 extends over 13 amino acids. The CDR3 spells CASSYVGYNEQFF. CDR3 DNA: TGTGCCAGCAGTTACGTGGGTTACAATGAGCAGTTCTTC.

The chain uses TRBV14 and TRBJ1-1; tentatively, D is TRBD1 (6 bases). Germline V lookup: CDR1 SGHDN, CDR2 FVKESK. V lost 3 bases, J lost 5 bases, and 13 bases lay in between. The CDR3 is 14 residues long. CDR3 coding DNA: TGTGCCAGCAGCCAGCCACAGGGTTGGACTGAAGCTTTCTTT. Its translation is CASSQPQGWTEAFF. Full variable domain (remainder filled in from reference TRBV14 and TRBJ1-1): EAGVTQFPSHSVIEKGQTVTLRCDPISGHDNLYWYRRVMGKEIKFLLHFVKESKQDESGMPNNRFLAERTGGTYSTLKVQPAELEDSGVYFCASSQPQGWTEAFFGQGTRLTVV.

This clone has only one observation. The chain recombines TRBV7-9 with TRBJ2-5; D is ambiguous. Germline-derived CDR1 and CDR2 are SEHNR and FQNEAQ (reference sequence). V was trimmed by 6 bases and J by 0 bases, leaving 17 bases between them. The CDR3 loop spans 16 amino acids. This chain's CDR3 is CASRAPVTRDQETQYF. DNA for the CDR3: TGTGCCAGCAGAGCCCCGGTTACCCGGGACCAAGAGACCCAGTACTTC.

The rearrangement links TRBV5-1 to TRBJ2-1, with TRBD2 matching 13 bases. CDR1 SGHRS and CDR2 YFSETQ come from the germline V gene. The CDR3 length is 19 residues. The trim removed 4 bases at V and 0 bases at J, leaving 10 bases unmatched. The CDR3 bases are TGCGCCAGCAGCCCCGTAGGGACTAGCGGGACCCGCTCCTACAATGAGCAGTTCTTC. The encoded protein is CASSPVGTSGTRSYNEQFF. Full variable domain (outside the CDR3, taken from reference TRBV5-1 and TRBJ2-1): KAGVTQTPRYLIKTRGQQVTLSCSPISGHRSVSWYQQTPGQGLQFLFEYFSETQRNKGNFPGRFSGRQFSNSRSEMNVSTLELGDSALYLCASSPVGTSGTRSYNEQFFGPGTRLTVL.

CDR3 sequence: CASSLQGDNQPQHF. The CDR3 DNA sequence: TGTGCCAGCAGCCTACAGGGTGACAATCAGCCCCAGCATTTT. This chain joins TRBV27 and TRBJ1-5, with D perhaps matching TRBD1 (6 bases). Trimming took 6 bases from V and 3 from J, leaving 12 bases between them. Germline V gene lookup returns CDR1 MNHEY and CDR2 SMNVEV (reference sequence). This CDR3 has 14 residues.

V is TRBV5-1 and J is TRBJ1-6, with 7 nucleotides matching TRBD1. This CDR3 region has 18 residues. Germline V gene lookup returns CDR1 SGHRS and CDR2 YFSETQ. The V segment lost 1 base and the J segment 5 bases; nucleotides outside the gene matches: 12. In nucleotides, the CDR3 is TGCGCCAGCAGCTTGTCCTCCCACCCGACAGGGAATAATTCACCCCTCCACTTT. This sequence encodes CASSLSSHPTGNNSPLHF.

The chain links TRBV19 to TRBJ2-1; D is ambiguous. CDR3 length equals 15 residues. Trimming cost V 7 bases and J 8 bases, with 21 bases left between them. The V gene's germline CDR1 is LNHDA and CDR2 SQIVND (reference sequence). In DNA form, the CDR3 reads TGTGCCAGTAACGACCCAAGGGTGCCAGAGTATGAGCAGTTCTTC. This translates into CASNDPRVPEYEQFF.

This rearrangement joins TRBV5-1 to TRBJ2-5, with a tentative D call TRBD1 (6 bases). This CDR3 has 17 residues. Deletions cut 1 base from V and 2 bases from J, with 18 bases between. Germline V lookup: CDR1 SGHRS, CDR2 YFSETQ. The CDR3 region is CASSLSWFMGQQETQYF. The CDR3 DNA follows: TGCGCCAGCAGCTTGTCGTGGTTTATGGGACAACAAGAGACCCAGTACTTC.

The CDR3 nucleotides read TGTGCCAGCAGACAGGGAGGTCAGCCCCAGCATTTT. Protein sequence: CASRQGGQPQHF. V usage is TRBV27 and J usage is TRBJ1-5; D possibly corresponds to TRBD1 (6 bases). In germline, CDR1 is MNHEY, CDR2 SMNVEV (reference sequence). CDR3 length: 12 amino acids. V shed 6 bases and J shed 6 bases, with 9 bases lying between them.

The chain is built from TRBV21-1 and TRBJ1-4; TRBD1, as called in the table, went unchecked against the DNA. TRBV21-1 is a pseudogene segment. This CDR3 region has 19 residues. CDR3 region: CASSPRGRSQVVPNEKLFF. In DNA form, the CDR3 reads TGTGCCAGCAGCCCTCGTGGGCGTTCGCAGGTGGTTCCTAATGAAAAACTGTTTTTT.

This chain uses TRBV5-1 with TRBJ2-7, with a possible D match to TRBD2 (6 bases). The CDR3 is made up of 16 amino acids. From germline, CDR1 is SGHRS and CDR2 YFSETQ. V was pared by 0 bases and J by 0 bases, with 13 bases between. This CDR3 is CASSLDGGASSYEQYF. The DNA of the CDR3 is TGCGCCAGCAGCTTGGACGGGGGAGCAAGCTCCTACGAGCAGTACTTC.

The genes are TRBV6-1 and TRBJ2-3; 8 bases agree with TRBD2. The length of the CDR3 is 15 residues. V trimming: 8 bases; J trimming: 5 bases; junction bases outside the gene matches: 12. Germline CDR1 MNHNS, CDR2 SASEGT. The chain's CDR3 is CASSSDSGEGDTQYF. The CDR3 region has the DNA TGTGCCAGCTCCTCCGATAGCGGGGAGGGAGATACGCAGTATTTT.

V usage is TRBV7-9 and J usage is TRBJ2-7; D is tentatively TRBD1 or TRBD2 (5 bases each). Germline V gene data show CDR1 as SEHNR and CDR2 as FQNEAQ (reference sequence). CDR3 length: 15 residues. The V end lost 5 bases, the J end lost 4 bases, and 18 bases lay between the germline ends. The DNA of the CDR3 is TGTGCCAGCAGCCCTACCGGGACGACCGGGTACGAGCAGTACTTC. As protein: CASSPTGTTGYEQYF.

V and J are TRBV27 and TRBJ2-7; D not resolved. The CDR3 sequence is 13 residues long. Per germline, CDR1 MNHEY and CDR2 SMNVEV (reference sequence). With 2 bases removed from V and 3 bases from J, the gap between germline ends came to 8 bases. The CDR3 sequence is CASSLEPHYEQYF. CDR3 nucleotides: TGTGCCAGCAGTTTAGAGCCTCACTACGAGCAGTACTTC.

This chain links TRBV5-8 with TRBJ2-6; D may be TRBD1 or TRBD2 (6 bases each). Germline values: CDR1 SGHTS, CDR2 YDEGEE. Trimming removed 1 base at V and 1 base at J, with 12 bases between. CDR3 length: 17 amino acids. In nucleotides, the CDR3 is TGTGCCAGCAGCTTGCGGGGGCGAGCTTCTGGGGCCAACGTCCTGACTTTC. It specifies CASSLRGRASGANVLTF.

The chain joins TRBV7-9 to TRBJ1-1; D remains ambiguous. Germline CDR1 reads SEHNR; CDR2 reads FQNEAQ (reference sequence). This CDR3 spans 11 amino acids. The V end was cut by 10 bases, the J end by 1 base, with 7 bases between. The chain's CDR3 is CATGGNTEAFF. CDR3 coding DNA: TGTGCCACCGGAGGGAACACTGAAGCTTTCTTT. Complete variable domain (other parts from reference TRBV7-9 and TRBJ1-1): DTGVSQNPRHKITKRGQNVTFRCDPISEHNRLYWYRQTLGQGPEFLTYFQNEAQLEKSRLLSDRFSAERPKGSFSTLEIQRTEQGDSAMYLCATGGNTEAFFGQGTRLTVV.

The chain links TRBV5-6 to TRBJ2-7; D is perhaps TRBD1 or TRBD2 (5 bases each). The CDR3 sequence is 14 residues long. Per germline, CDR1 SGHDT and CDR2 YYEEEE. V lost 4 bases and J 3 bases, leaving 14 bases between the germline ends. The CDR3 bases are TGTGCCAGCAGCGATTCGGGACCCCTCTACGAGCAGTACTTC. Protein: CASSDSGPLYEQYF. Based on the CDR3 plus reference TRBV5-6 and TRBJ2-7, the full variable domain is DAGVTQSPTHLIKTRGQQVTLRCSPKSGHDTVSWYQQALGQGPQFIFQYYEEEERQRGNFPDRFSGHQFPNYSSELNVNALLLGDSALYLCASSDSGPLYEQYFGPGTRLTVT.